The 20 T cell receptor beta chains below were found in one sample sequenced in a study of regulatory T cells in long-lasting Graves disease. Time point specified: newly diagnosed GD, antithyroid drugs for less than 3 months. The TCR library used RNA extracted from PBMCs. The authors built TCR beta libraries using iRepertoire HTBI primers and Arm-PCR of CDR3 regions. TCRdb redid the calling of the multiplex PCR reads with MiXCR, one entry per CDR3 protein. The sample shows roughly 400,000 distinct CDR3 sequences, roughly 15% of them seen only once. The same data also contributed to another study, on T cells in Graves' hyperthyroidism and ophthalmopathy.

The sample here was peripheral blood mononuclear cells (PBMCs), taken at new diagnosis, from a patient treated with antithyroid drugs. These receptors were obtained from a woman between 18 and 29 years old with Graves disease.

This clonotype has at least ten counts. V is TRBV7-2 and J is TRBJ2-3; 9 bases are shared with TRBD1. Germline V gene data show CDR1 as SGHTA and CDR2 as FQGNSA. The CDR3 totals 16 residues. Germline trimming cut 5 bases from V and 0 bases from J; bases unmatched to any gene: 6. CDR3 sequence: CASSARQGGSTDTQYF. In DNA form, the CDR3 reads TGTGCCAGCAGCGCCCGACAGGGGGGTAGCACAGATACGCAGTATTTT.

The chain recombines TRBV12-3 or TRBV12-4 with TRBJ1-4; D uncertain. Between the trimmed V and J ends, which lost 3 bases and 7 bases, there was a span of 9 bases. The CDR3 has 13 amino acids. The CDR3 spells CASSFGLTEKLFF. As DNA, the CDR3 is TGTGCCAGCAGTTTTGGACTGACTGAAAAACTGTTTTTT.

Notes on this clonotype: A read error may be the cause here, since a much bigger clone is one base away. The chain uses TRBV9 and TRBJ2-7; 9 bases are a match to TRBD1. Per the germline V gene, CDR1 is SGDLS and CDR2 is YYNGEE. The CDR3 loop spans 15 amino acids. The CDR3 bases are TGTGCCAGCAGCTCACGGACAGGGGTTTCCTACGAGCACTACTTC. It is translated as CASSSRTGVSYEHYF.

The CDR3 DNA is TGTGCCACCAGCCAATTTAGCGATAGCACAGATACGCAGTATTTT. This encodes CATSQFSDSTDTQYF. This rearrangement joins TRBV15 to TRBJ2-3; possible D gene TRBD2, 5 bases. This CDR3 is 15 amino acids long. V gave up 5 bases and J gave up 0 bases, with 12 bases separating them. Germline CDR1 is LNHNV and CDR2 is YYDKDF (reference sequence).

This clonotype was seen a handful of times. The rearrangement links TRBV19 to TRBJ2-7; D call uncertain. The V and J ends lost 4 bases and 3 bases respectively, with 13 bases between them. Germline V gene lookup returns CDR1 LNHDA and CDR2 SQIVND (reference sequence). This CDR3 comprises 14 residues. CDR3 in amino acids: CASSTRSRLYEQYF. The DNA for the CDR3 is TGTGCCAGTAGTACCCGGTCAAGGCTCTACGAGCAGTACTTC.

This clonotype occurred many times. As DNA, the CDR3 is TGTGCCTGGAGCAAGACAGGGGCGAGCAATCAGCCCCAGCATTTT. Translation gives CAWSKTGASNQPQHF. The rearrangement links TRBV30 to TRBJ1-5; 8 bases line up with TRBD1. J lost 1 base, V lost 3 bases, and 5 bases had no gene match. Germline loops: CDR1 GTSNPN, CDR2 SVGIG (reference sequence). This CDR3 has 15 residues. Looking up the rest from reference TRBV30 and TRBJ1-5 gives the full variable domain: SQTIHQWPATLVQPVGSPLSLECTVEGTSNPNLYWYRQAAGRGLQLLFYSVGIGQISSEVPQNLSASRPQDRQFILSSKKLLLSDSGFYLCAWSKTGASNQPQHFGDGTRLSIL.

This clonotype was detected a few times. The CDR3 reads CASSYMGQGALGQPQHF. CDR3 DNA: TGTGCCAGCAGTTACATGGGACAGGGAGCTTTGGGTCAGCCCCAGCATTTT. This chain links TRBV6-5 with TRBJ1-5; 9 bases agree with TRBD1. Germline V gene lookup returns CDR1 MNHEY and CDR2 SVGAGI. There are 17 residues in the CDR3. Trimming removed 2 bases from V and 6 bases from J; junction bases left unmatched: 11.

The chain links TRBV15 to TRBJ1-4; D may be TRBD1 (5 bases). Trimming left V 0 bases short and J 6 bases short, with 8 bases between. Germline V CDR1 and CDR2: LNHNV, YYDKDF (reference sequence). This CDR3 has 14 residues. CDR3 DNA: TGTGCCACCAGCAGAGATCCGACAGATGAAAAACTGTTTTTT. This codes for CATSRDPTDEKLFF.

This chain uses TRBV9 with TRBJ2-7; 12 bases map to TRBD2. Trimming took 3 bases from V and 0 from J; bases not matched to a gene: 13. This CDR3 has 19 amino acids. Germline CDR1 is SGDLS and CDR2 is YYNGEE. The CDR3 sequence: CASSEDVGLAGSYSYEQYF. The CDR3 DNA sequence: TGTGCCAGCAGCGAAGACGTGGGACTAGCGGGTTCGTACTCCTACGAGCAGTACTTC.

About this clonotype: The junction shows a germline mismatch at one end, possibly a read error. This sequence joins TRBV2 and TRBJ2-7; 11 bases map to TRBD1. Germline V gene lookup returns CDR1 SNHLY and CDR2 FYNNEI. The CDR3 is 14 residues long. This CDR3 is CVSSVWTGGNEQYF. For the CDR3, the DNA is TGTGTCAGCAGTGTGTGGACAGGGGGCAACGAGCAGTACTTC.

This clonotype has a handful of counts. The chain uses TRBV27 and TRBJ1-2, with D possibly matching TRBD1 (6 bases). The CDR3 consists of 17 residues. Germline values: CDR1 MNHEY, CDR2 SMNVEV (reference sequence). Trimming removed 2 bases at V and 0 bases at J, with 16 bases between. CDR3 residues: CASSLLYRGGPNYGYTF. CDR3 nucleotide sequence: TGTGCCAGCAGTTTACTCTATCGGGGGGGGCCTAACTATGGCTACACCTTC.

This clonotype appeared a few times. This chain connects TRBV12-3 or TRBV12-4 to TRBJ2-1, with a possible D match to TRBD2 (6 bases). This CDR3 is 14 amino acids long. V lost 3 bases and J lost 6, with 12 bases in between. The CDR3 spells CASSFGGAGNEQFF. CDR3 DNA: TGTGCCAGCAGTTTCGGGGGAGCGGGCAATGAGCAGTTCTTC.

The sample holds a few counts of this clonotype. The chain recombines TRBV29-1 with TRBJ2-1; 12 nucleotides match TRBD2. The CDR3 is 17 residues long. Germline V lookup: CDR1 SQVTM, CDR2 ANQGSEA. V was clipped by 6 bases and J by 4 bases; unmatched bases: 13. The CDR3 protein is CSVRLAGAPTLYNEQFF. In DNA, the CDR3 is TGCAGCGTGAGACTAGCGGGAGCGCCAACCCTTTACAATGAGCAGTTCTTC.

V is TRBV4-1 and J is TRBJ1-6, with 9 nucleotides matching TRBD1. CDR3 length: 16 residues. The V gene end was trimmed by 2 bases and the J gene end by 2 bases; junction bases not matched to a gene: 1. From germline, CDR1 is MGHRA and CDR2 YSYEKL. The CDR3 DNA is TGCGCCAGCAGCCAAACAGGGGGCGCCTATAATTCACCCCTCCACTTT. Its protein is CASSQTGGAYNSPLHF.

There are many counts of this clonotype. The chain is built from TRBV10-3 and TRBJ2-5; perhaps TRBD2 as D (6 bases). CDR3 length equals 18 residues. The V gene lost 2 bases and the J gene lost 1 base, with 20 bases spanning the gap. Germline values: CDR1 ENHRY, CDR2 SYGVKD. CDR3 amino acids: CAISERGLLPRGQETQYF. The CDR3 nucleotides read TGTGCCATCAGTGAGCGGGGACTCCTACCAAGGGGCCAAGAGACCCAGTACTTC.

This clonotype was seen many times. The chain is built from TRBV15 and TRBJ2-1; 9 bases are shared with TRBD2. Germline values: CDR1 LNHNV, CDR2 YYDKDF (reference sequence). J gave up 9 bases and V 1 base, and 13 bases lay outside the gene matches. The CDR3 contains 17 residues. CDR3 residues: CATSRGGLALQYGEQFF. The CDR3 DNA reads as TGTGCCACCAGCAGAGGGGGACTAGCCCTACAATATGGTGAGCAGTTCTTC.

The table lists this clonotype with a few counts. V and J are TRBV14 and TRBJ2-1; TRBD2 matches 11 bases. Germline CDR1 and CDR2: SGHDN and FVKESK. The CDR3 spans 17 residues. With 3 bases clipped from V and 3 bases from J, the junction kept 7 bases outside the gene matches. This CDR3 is CASSQGGTSGIYNEQFF. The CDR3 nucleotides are TGTGCCAGCAGCCAGGGCGGGACTAGCGGAATCTACAATGAGCAGTTCTTC. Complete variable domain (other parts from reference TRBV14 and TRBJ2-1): EAGVTQFPSHSVIEKGQTVTLRCDPISGHDNLYWYRRVMGKEIKFLLHFVKESKQDESGMPNNRFLAERTGGTYSTLKVQPAELEDSGVYFCASSQGGTSGIYNEQFFGPGTRLTVL.

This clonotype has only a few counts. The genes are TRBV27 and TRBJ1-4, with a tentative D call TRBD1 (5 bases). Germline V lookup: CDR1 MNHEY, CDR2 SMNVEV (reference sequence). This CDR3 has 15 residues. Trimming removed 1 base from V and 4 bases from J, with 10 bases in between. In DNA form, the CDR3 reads TGTGCCAGCAGTTTATGGGGCAGCCATAATGAAAAACTGTTTTTT. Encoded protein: CASSLWGSHNEKLFF. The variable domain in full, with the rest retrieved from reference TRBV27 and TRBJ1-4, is EAQVTQNPRYLITVTGKKLTVTCSQNMNHEYMSWYRQDPGLGLRQIYYSMNVEVTDKGDVPEGYKVSRKEKRNFPLILESPSPNQTSLYFCASSLWGSHNEKLFFGSGTQLSVL.

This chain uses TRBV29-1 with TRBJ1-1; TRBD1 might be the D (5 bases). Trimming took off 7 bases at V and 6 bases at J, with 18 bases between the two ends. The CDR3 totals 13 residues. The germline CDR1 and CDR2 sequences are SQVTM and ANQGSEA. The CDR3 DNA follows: TGCAGCGCTGCCAACGGGGGGATTCCTGAAGCTTTCTTT. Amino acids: CSAANGGIPEAFF. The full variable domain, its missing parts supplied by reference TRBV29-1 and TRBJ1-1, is SAVISQKPSRDICQRGTSLTIQCQVDSQVTMMFWYRQQPGQSLTLIATANQGSEATYESGFVIDKFPISRPNLTFSTLTVSNMSPEDSSIYLCSAANGGIPEAFFGQGTRLTVV.

The CDR3 nucleotides are TGTGCCAGCCGCTACAGGGGCCCACCCTTTAGGGATGAGCAGTTCTTC. Protein product: CASRYRGPPFRDEQFF. This chain joins TRBV28 and TRBJ2-1, with 7 bases fitting TRBD1. Germline CDR1 reads MDHEN; CDR2 reads SYDVKM. V dropped 8 bases and J dropped 8; count of bases not matched to a gene: 18. The CDR3 is 16 amino acids.